This TCR beta chain was identified during a study of liver allograft versus peripheral blood T cells. For the study at large: Within transplanted livers, the T cell receptor repertoires were examined and compared against the repertoires present in the peripheral blood of liver transplant recipients.

A few counts support this clonotype. Its specificity is unknown. The junction and the germline gene differ at one end; a read error may be behind it. Germline V gene lookup returns CDR1 MDHEN and CDR2 SYDVKM. The CDR3 spans 13 residues. A single record per CDR3 protein comes from TCRdb applying MiXCR to the reads. Seen here are over 10,000 distinct CDR3 sequences, about 19% observed once, and the top ten hold approximately 13%. Points from the study as a whole: Within liver allografts, T cell receptor repertoires were reportedly different from those in peripheral blood.

The V call is TRBV28, the J call TRBJ1-6; D is undetermined. This TCR was sampled from a human patient who had a liver transplant. Some T cells may originate from the graft donor. This chain's CDR3 is CVSSLPRPQPLHF. In DNA, the CDR3 is TGTGTCAGCAGTTTACCGAGACCTCAACCCCTCCACTTT.